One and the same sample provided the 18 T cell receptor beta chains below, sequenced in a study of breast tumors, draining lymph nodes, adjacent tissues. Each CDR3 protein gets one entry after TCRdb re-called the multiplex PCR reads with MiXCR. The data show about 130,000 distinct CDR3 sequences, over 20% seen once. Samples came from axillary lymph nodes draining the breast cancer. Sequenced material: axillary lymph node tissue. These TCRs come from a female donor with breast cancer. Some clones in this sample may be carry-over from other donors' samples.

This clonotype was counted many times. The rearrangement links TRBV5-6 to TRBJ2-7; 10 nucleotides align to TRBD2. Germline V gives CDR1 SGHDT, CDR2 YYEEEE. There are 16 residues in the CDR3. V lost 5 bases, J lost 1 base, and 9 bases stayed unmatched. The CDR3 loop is CASSYGSGRLSYEQYF. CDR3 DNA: TGTGCCAGCAGTTATGGTAGCGGGAGGCTGTCCTACGAGCAGTACTTC. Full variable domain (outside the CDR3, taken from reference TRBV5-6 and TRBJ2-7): DAGVTQSPTHLIKTRGQQVTLRCSPKSGHDTVSWYQQALGQGPQFIFQYYEEEERQRGNFPDRFSGHQFPNYSSELNVNALLLGDSALYLCASSYGSGRLSYEQYFGPGTRLTVT.

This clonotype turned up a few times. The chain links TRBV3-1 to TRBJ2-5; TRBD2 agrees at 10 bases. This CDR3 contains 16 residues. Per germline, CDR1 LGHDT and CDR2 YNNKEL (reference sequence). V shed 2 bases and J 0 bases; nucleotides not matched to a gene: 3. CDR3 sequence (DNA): TGTGCCAGCAGCCAAAGTCTAGCGGGGGACCAAGAGACCCAGTACTTC. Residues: CASSQSLAGDQETQYF.

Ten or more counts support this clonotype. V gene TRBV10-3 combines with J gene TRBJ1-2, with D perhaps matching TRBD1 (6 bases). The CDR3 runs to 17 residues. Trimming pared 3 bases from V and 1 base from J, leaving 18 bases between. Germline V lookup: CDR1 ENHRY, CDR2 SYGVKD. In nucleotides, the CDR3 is TGTGCCATCAGTGACCCGACAGGAGGAGATGGTAACTATGGCTACACCTTC. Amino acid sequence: CAISDPTGGDGNYGYTF.

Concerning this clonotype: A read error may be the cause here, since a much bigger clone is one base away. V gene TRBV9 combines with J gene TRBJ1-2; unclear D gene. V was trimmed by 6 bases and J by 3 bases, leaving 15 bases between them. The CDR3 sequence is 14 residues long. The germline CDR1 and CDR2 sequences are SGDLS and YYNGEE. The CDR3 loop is CASTVPEGDYGYTF. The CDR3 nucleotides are TGTGCCAGCACCGTCCCGGAGGGCGACTATGGCTACACCTTC.

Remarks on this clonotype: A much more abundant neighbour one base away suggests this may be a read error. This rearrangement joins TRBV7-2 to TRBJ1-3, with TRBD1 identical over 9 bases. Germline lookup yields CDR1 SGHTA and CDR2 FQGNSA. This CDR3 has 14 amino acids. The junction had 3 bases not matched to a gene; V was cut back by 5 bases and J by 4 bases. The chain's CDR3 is CASSPGTGGNTIYF. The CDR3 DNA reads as TGTGCCAGCAGCCCTGGGACAGGGGGAAACACCATATATTTT.

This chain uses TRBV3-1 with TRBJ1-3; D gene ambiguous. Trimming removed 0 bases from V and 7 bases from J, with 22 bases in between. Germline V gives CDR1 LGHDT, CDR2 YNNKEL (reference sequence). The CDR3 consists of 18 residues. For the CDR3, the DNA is TGTGCCAGCAGCCAAGATAGTGGGAGGCACCTGAGCCGGAACACCATATATTTT. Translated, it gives CASSQDSGRHLSRNTIYF.

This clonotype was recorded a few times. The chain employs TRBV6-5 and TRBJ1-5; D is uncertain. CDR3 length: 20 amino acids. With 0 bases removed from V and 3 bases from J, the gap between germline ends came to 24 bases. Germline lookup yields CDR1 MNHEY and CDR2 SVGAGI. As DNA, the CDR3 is TGTGCCAGCAGTTACTCGAAAGCATCGATACGGGATCCCCTCAATCAGCCCCAGCATTTT. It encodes CASSYSKASIRDPLNQPQHF.

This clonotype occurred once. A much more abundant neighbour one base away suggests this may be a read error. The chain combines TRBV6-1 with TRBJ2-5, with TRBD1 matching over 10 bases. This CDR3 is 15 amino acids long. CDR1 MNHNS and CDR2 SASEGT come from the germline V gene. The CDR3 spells CACRSTGTGVETQYF. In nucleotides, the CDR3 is TGTGCCTGCAGATCCACCGGGACAGGGGTGGAGACCCAGTACTTC.

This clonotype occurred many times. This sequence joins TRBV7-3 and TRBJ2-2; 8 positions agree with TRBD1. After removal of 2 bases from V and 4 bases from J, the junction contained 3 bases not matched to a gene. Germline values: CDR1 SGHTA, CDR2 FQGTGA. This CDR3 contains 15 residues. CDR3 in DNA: TGTGCCAGCAGCTTACTTACAGGGGGCACCGGGGAGCTGTTTTTT. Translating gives CASSLLTGGTGELFF.

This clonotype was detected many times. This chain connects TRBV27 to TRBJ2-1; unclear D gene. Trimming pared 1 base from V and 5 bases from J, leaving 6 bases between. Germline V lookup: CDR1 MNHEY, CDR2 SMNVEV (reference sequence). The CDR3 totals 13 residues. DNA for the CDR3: TGTGCCAGCAGTTTATATCCCAACAATGAGCAGTTCTTC. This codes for CASSLYPNNEQFF.

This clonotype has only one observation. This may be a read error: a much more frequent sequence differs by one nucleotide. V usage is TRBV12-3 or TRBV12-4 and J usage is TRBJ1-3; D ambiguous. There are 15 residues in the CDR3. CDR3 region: CASSLSVNSGHTIYF. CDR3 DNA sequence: TGTGCTAGCAGTTTGAGCGTAAACTCTGGACACACCATATATTTT.

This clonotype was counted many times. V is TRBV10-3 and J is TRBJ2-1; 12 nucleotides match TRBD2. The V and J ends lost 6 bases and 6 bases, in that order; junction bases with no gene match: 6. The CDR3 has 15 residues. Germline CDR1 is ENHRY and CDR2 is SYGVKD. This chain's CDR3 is CAIRETSGRINEQFF. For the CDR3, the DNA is TGTGCCATCAGAGAAACTAGCGGGAGGATCAATGAGCAGTTCTTC.

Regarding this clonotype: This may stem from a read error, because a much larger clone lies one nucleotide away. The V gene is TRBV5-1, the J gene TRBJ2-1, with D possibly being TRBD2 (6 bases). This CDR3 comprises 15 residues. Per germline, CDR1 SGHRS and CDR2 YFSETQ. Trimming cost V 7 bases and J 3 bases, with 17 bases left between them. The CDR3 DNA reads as TGCGCCAGCTGGAGCACGGGACTCAACTACAATGAGCAGTTCTTC. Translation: CASWSTGLNYNEQFF.

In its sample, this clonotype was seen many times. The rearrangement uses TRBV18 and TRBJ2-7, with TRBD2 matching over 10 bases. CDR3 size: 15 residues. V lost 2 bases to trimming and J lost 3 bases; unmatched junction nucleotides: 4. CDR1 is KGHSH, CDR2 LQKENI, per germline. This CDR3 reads CASSPASGSFYEQYF. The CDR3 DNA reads TGTGCCAGCTCACCAGCTAGCGGGAGTTTCTACGAGCAGTACTTC.

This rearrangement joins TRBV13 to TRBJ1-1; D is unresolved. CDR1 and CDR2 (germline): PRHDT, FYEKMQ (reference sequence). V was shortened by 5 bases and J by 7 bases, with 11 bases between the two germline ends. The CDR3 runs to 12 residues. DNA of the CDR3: TGTGCCAGCAGCCGCCAGACACTTGAAGCTTTCTTT. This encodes CASSRQTLEAFF.

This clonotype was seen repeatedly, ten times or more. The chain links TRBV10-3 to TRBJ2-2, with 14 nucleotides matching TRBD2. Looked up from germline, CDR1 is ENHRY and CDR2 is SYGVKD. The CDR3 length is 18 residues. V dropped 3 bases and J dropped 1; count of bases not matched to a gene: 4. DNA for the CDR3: TGTGCCATCAGTGACCCCGGACTAGCGGGAGGGAACACCGGGGAGCTGTTTTTT. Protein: CAISDPGLAGGNTGELFF.

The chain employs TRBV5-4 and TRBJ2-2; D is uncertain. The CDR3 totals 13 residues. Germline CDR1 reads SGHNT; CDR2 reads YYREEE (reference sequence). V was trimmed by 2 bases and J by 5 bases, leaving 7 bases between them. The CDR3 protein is CASSLELTGELFF. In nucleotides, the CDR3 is TGTGCCAGCAGCTTAGAATTGACCGGGGAGCTGTTTTTT.

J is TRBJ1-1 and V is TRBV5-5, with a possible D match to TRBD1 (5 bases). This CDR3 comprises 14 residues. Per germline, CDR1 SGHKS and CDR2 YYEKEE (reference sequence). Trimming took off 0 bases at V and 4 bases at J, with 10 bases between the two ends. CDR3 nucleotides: TGTGCCAGCAGCTTGGAGGGGATGGGCACTGAAGCTTTCTTT. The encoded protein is CASSLEGMGTEAFF.